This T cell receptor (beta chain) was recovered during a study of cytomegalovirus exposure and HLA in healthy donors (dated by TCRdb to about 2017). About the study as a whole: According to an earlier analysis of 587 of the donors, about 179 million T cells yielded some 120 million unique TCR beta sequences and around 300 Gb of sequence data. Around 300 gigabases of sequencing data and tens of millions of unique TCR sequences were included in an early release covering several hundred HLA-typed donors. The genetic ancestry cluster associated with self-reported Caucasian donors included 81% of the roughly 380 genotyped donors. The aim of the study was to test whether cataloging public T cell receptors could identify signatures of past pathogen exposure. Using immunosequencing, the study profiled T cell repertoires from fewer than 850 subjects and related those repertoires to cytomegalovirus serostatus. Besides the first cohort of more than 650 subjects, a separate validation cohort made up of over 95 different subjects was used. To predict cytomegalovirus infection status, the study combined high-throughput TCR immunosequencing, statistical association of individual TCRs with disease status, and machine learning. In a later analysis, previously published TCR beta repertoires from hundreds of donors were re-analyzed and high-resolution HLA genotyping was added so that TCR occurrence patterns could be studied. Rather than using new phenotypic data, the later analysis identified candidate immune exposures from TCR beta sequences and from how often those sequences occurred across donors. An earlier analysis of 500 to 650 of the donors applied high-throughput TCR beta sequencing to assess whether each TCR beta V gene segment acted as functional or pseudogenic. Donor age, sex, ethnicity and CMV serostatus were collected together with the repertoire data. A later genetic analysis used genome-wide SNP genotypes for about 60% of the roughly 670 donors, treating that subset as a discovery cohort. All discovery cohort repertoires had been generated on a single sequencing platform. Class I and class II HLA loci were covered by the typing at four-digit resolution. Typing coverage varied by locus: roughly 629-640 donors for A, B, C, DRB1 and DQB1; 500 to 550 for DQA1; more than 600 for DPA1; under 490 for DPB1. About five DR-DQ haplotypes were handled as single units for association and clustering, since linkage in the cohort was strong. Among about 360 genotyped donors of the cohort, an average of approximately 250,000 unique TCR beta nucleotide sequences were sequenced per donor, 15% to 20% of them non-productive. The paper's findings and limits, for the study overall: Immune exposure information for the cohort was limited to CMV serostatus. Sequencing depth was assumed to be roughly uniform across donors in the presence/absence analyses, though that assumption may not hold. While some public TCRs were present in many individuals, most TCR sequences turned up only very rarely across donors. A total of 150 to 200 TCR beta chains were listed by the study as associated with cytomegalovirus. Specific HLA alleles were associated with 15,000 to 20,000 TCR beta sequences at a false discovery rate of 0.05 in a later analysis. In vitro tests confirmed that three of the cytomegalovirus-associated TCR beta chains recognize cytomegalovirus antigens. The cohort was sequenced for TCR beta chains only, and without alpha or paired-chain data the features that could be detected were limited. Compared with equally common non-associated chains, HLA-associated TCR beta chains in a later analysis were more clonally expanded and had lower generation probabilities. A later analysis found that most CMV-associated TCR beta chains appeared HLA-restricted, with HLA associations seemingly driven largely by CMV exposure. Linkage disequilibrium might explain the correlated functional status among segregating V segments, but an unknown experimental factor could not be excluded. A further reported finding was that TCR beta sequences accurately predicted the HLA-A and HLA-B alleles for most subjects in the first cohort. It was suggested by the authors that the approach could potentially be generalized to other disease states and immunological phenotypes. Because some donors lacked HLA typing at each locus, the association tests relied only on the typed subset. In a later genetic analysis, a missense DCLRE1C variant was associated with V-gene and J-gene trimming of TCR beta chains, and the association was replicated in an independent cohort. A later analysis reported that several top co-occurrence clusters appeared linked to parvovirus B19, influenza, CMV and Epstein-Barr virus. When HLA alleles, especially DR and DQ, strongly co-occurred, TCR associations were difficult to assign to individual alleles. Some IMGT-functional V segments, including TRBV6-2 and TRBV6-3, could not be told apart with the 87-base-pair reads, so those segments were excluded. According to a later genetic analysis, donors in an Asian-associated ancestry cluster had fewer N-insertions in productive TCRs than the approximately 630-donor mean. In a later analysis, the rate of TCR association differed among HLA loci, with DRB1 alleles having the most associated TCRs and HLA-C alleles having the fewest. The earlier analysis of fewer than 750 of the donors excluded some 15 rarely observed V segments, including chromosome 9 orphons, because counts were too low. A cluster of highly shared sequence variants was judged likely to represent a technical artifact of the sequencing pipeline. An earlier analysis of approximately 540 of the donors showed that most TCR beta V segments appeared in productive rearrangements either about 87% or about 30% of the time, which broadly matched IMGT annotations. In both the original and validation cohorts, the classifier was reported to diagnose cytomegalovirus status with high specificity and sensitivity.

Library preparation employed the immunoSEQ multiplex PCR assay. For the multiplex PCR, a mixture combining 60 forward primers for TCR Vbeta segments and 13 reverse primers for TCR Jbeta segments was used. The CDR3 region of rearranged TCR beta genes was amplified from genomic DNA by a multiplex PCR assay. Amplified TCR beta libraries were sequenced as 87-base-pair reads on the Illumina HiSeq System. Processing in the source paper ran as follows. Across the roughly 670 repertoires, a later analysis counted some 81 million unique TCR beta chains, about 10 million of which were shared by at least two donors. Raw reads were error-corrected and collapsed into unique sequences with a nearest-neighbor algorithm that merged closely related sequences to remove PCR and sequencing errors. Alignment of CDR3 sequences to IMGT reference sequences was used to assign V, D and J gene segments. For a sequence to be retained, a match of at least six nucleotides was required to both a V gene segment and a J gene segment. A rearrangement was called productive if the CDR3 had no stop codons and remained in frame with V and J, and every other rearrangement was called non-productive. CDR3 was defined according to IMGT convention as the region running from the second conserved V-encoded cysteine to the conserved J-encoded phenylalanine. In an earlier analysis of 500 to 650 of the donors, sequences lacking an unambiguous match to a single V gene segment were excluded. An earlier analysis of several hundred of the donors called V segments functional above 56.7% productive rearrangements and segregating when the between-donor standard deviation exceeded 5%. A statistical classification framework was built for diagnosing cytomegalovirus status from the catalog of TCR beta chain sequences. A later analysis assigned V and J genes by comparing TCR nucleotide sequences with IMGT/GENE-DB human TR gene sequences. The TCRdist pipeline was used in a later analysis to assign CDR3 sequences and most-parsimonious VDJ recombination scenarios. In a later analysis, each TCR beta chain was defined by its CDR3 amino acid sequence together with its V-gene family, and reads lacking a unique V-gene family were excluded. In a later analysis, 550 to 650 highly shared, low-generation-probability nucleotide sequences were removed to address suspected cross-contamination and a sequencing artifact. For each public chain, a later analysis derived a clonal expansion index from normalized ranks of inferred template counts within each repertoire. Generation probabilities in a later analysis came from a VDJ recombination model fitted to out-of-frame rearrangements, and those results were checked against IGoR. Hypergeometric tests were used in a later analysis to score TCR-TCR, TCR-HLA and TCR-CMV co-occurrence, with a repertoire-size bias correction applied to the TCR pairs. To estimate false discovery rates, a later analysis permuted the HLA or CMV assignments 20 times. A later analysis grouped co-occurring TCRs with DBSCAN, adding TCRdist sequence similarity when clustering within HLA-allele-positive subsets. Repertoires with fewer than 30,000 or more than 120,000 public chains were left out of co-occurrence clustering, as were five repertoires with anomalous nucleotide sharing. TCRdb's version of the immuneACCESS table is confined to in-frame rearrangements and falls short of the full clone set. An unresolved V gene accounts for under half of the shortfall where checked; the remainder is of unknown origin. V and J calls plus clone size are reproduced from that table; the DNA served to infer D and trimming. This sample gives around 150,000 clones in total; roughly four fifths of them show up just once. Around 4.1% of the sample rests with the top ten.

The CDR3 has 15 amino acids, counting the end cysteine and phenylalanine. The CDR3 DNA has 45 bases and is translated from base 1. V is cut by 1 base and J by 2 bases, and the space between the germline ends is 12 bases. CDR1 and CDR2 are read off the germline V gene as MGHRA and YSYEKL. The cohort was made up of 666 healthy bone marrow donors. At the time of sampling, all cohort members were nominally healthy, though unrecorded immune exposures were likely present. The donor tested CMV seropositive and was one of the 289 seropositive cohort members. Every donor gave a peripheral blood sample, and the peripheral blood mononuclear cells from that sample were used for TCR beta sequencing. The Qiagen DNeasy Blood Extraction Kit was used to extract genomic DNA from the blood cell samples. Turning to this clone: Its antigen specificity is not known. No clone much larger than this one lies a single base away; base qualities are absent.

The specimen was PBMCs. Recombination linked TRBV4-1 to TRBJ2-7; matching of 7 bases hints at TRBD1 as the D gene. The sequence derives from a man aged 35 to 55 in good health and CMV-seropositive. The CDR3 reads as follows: CASSQGQGGTYEQYF. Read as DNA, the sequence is TGCGCCAGCAGCCAAGGACAGGGAGGAACCTACGAGCAGTACTTC.